This T cell receptor beta chain was documented in a study of cytomegalovirus exposure and HLA in healthy donors. This clone was detected a few times. Its antigen remains unknown. The same CDR3 also results from other DNA sequences found in this sample. Some clones are missing from TCRdb's copy, which holds only in-frame ones; the method was immunoSEQ multiplex PCR. Of approximately 270,000 clones in the sample, 70% to 90% were seen once. Broader study findings: Cytomegalovirus-associated TCR beta chains were listed, numbering around 150.

The donors were members of the validation cohort comprising 100 to 150 subjects, separate from the roughly 680-subject first cohort. The sample comprised PBMCs. This clonotype was sampled from a woman younger than 30 in good health and CMV-seronegative.

CDR3 loop: CASSLQGNQPQHF. CDR3 DNA sequence: TGTGCCAGCAGCTTACAGGGGAACCAGCCCCAGCATTTT. The gene calls are TRBV5-5 and TRBJ1-5; 7 bases match TRBD1. From germline, CDR1 is SGHKS and CDR2 YYEKEE (reference sequence). Trimming at V came to 2 bases and at J to 7 bases, leaving 3 bases not matched to a gene. There are 13 residues in the CDR3.